This paragraph reports one T cell receptor (beta chain). PCR used 60 Vbeta primers and 13 Jbeta primers. Here immunoSEQ multiplex PCR was the method, and the copy in TCRdb shows in-frame clones only, minus some. The sample contains 150,000 to 200,000 clones, approximately 70% of which appear only once. Germline CDR1 and CDR2: LNHNV and YYDKDF (reference sequence). V was clipped by 5 bases and J by 9 bases; unmatched bases: 9. The CDR3 runs to 16 residues. These data belong to a study of cytomegalovirus exposure and HLA in healthy donors. The rearrangement uses TRBV15 and TRBJ2-1, with TRBD2 matching 14 bases. The sample consisted of PBMCs. The clonotype comes from a woman in her twenties or thirties in good health and CMV-seronegative. The CDR3 spells CATSAPGTSGRVEQFF. Here the CDR3 DNA reads TGTGCCACCAGCGCCCCCGGGACTAGCGGGAGAGTTGAGCAGTTCTTC.